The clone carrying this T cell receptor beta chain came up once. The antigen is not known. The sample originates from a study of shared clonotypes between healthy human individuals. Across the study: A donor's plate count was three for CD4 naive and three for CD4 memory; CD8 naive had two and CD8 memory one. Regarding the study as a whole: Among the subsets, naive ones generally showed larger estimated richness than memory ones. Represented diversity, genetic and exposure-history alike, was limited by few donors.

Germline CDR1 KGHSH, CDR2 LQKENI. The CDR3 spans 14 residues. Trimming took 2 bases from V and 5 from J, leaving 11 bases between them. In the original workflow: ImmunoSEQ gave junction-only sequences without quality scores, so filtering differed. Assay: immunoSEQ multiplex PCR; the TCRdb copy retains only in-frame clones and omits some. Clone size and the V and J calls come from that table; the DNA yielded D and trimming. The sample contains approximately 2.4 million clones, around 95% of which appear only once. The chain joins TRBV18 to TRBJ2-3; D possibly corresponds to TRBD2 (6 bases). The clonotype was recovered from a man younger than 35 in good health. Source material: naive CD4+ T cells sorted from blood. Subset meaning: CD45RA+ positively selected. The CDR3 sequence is CASSPGGGVDTQYF. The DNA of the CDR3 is TGTGCCAGCTCACCAGGCGGAGGGGTAGATACGCAGTATTTT.